The sequence of this T cell receptor (beta chain) was determined in a study of blood T cell repertoires in COVID-19. Across the whole study: There were acute and convalescent COVID-19 samples, and they came from the United States, Italy and Spain. T cells, B-cell-depleted T cells, or PBMCs provided the cDNA or gDNA that served as material.

The method was immunoSEQ multiplex PCR; TCRdb's version includes in-frame clones alone and lacks a portion of them. The table records 95,000 to 150,000 clones, 80% to 85% of them present only once. The study drew participants aged roughly 18 to 95 years from under 30 US areas. Cohorts were based on clinical histories the participants reported. Germline trimming cut 6 bases from V and 7 bases from J; bases unmatched to any gene: 13. This CDR3 is built from 16 residues. Germline V gene sequence: CDR1 ENHRY, CDR2 SYGVKD. The genes are TRBV10-3 and TRBJ1-4; 8 bases fit TRBD1. Sample: PBMCs or T cells enriched from blood (not recorded which). The clonotype comes from a woman in her twenties or thirties who had recovered from COVID-19. The CDR3 region has the DNA TGTGCCATCAGCCTTGGACAGGGCGGAACGGCTGAAAAACTGTTTTTT. Protein: CAISLGQGGTAEKLFF.